The present entry profiles one TCR beta chain with its context. Its cognate antigen has yet to be identified. One base away there is no much larger clone; base qualities are not given. Library method: the immunoSEQ multiplex PCR assay. Imported from immuneACCESS, the table was reduced by TCRdb to in-frame sequences with V and J called. These copies leave out some clones; in studies compared against another copy, an unresolved V gene accounts for under half, and the cause of the remainder is not known. The sample includes around 41,000 clones, with around four fifths observed a single time. Of the sample, 20% to 25% is held by the ten largest clones. This sample stems from a study of control samples from healthy donors and cancer patients (dated by TCRdb to 2020 to 2022). Cut back by 3 bases and 6 bases, the V and J ends lie 14 bases apart. According to the germline V gene (reference sequence), CDR1 reads LGHDT and CDR2 reads YNNKEL. Inclusive of the bounding cysteine and phenylalanine, the CDR3 is 15 residues long. CDR3 DNA only is kept here, 45 bases in frame from base 1.

The origin of this receptor is a woman aged 55-75 years with lung cancer. Sequencing was done on a sample of PBMCs. This chain joins TRBV3-1 (or the pseudogene TRBV3-2) to TRBJ2-2; the D region possibly corresponds to TRBD2 (7 bases align). The CDR3 is CASSQGGPGAGELFF. The DNA sequence reads TGTGCCAGCAGCCAGGGGGGGCCGGGGGCCGGGGAGCTGTTTTTT.